The clone carrying this T cell receptor beta chain showed up many times. Its antigen is not identified. The CDR3 is 20 amino acids. Germline V gene lookup returns CDR1 MNHEY and CDR2 SMNVEV (reference sequence). The V segment lost 4 bases and the J segment 0 bases; nucleotides outside the gene matches: 15. The entry originates in a study of CD8 T cells in ankylosing spondylitis. Scientists made TCR beta libraries using quantitative 5'-RACE with molecular barcodes. TCRdb re-called the 5' RACE reads through MiXCR, storing one row per CDR3 protein. This table has around 490,000 distinct CDR3 sequences, about 5.7% appearing once. Broader study findings: Reports of some motif variants in reactive arthritis synovial fluid and blood predate this one. Ankylosing spondylitis blood appeared to be characterized by a TCR beta motif of about 8 highly homologous variants. As reported, disease-linked clones showed significant enrichment in matched ankylosing spondylitis synovial fluid.

The chain combines TRBV27 with TRBJ2-7; 13 positions match TRBD2. Sequencing input: blood, either unsorted or a sorted T cell fraction (not recorded which). The TCR sequence derives from a male donor with ankylosing spondylitis. The chain's CDR3 is CASSSPSGLAGVRGSYEQYF. The CDR3 region has the DNA TGTGCCAGCAGTTCGCCCTCCGGACTAGCGGGAGTCAGGGGCTCCTACGAGCAGTACTTC.